The 26 T cell receptor beta chains given below trace back to one sample, sequenced in a study of CD8 T cells in Susac syndrome. Random hexamers were used to reverse transcribe the RNA input (about 0.5 to 1 ug). TCRdb fed the immunoSEQ multiplex PCR reads into MiXCR, producing one record per CDR3 protein. The profile shows 200,000 to 300,000 distinct CDR3 sequences, about 95% of them singletons. Sequencing was done on a sample of CD4+ T cells from PBMCs. The receptor source for this set is a human donor with Susac syndrome.

The gene calls are TRBV11-2 and TRBJ2-1; 10 bases fit TRBD2. The CDR3 spans 16 residues. Per the germline V gene, CDR1 is SGHAT and CDR2 is FQNNGV. With V trimmed by 2 bases and J by 4 bases, 5 bases remained unmatched. The CDR3 spells CASSLPSGSWYNEQFF. CDR3 DNA: TGTGCCAGCAGCTTACCTAGCGGGAGCTGGTACAATGAGCAGTTCTTC.

V and J are TRBV20-1 and TRBJ2-5; TRBD2 might be the D (6 bases). V was pared by 5 bases and J by 2 bases, with 18 bases between. This CDR3 has 15 amino acids. The V gene's germline CDR1 is DFQATT and CDR2 SNEGSKA (reference sequence). CDR3 sequence (DNA): TGCAGTGCTCCCCTGCCCTTTAGCGGACAAGAGACCCAGTACTTC. This encodes CSAPLPFSGQETQYF.

The chain joins TRBV7-2 to TRBJ1-2; 8 bases are a match to TRBD1. Unmatched junction bases numbered 13, after V lost 5 bases and J lost 8 bases. The germline CDR1 and CDR2 sequences are SGHTA and FQGNSA. CDR3 length equals 15 residues. The CDR3 spells CASSGRTGTREGYTF. The CDR3 DNA reads TGTGCCAGCAGCGGCCGGACAGGGACGAGGGAGGGCTACACCTTC.

The chain links TRBV7-9 to TRBJ2-7; D is possibly TRBD1 (5 bases). Trimming left V 6 bases short and J 4 bases short, with 16 bases between. In germline, CDR1 is SEHNR, CDR2 FQNEAQ (reference sequence). The CDR3 extends over 14 amino acids. CDR3 residues: CASSSQGKAYEQYF. DNA for the CDR3: TGTGCCAGCAGTTCCCAGGGTAAGGCTTACGAGCAGTACTTC.

The V gene is TRBV20-1, the J gene TRBJ2-5, with TRBD2 as a possible D gene (5 bases). Germline CDR1 DFQATT, CDR2 SNEGSKA (reference sequence). V lost 0 bases and J 0 bases, leaving 11 bases between the germline ends. This CDR3 has 15 amino acids. The CDR3 protein is CSARDARRDQETQYF. The CDR3 DNA is TGCAGTGCTAGAGATGCTCGGCGGGACCAAGAGACCCAGTACTTC.

V and J are TRBV3-1 and TRBJ1-4, with D perhaps TRBD1 (6 bases). Trimming removed 0 bases from V and 10 bases from J, with 18 bases in between. Germline CDR1 and CDR2: LGHDT and YNNKEL (reference sequence). The CDR3 is 16 amino acids. CDR3 DNA sequence: TGTGCCAGCAGCCAAGAGACGACAGGTTTAATCGGAAAACTGTTTTTT. Protein product: CASSQETTGLIGKLFF. Supplemented by reference TRBV3-1 and TRBJ1-4, the full variable domain reads DTAVSQTPKYLVTQMGNDKSIKCEQNLGHDTMYWYKQDSKKFLKIMFSYNNKELIINETVPNRFSPKSPDKAHLNLHINSLELGDSAVYFCASSQETTGLIGKLFFGSGTQLSVL.

This clonotype was recorded once. The chain carries TRBV20-1 and TRBJ1-1; D is unclear. The CDR3 has 13 amino acids. V lost 3 bases to trimming and J lost 2 bases, with 10 bases between them. Looked up from germline, CDR1 is DFQATT and CDR2 is SNEGSKA (reference sequence). CDR3: CSASTQANTEAFF. The DNA for the CDR3 is TGCAGTGCTAGCACCCAGGCAAACACTGAAGCTTTCTTT.

V and J are TRBV2 and TRBJ2-7, with 7 bases lining up with TRBD2. In germline, CDR1 is SNHLY, CDR2 FYNNEI. The CDR3 spans 16 residues. Germline trimming cut 8 bases from V and 2 bases from J; bases unmatched to any gene: 15. DNA of the CDR3: TGTGCCAGCGCCGTAGCGGGTGGTTATAGTGCCTACGAGCAGTACTTC. The encoded protein is CASAVAGGYSAYEQYF.

The chain is built from TRBV20-1 and TRBJ2-7; 7 bases match TRBD2. Germline CDR1 is DFQATT and CDR2 is SNEGSKA (reference sequence). V trimming: 1 base; J trimming: 6 bases; junction bases outside the gene matches: 15. The CDR3 contains 16 residues. CDR3 DNA sequence: TGCAGTGCTAGAGGAACTCTAAGGGAGCGGGACTTCGAGCAGTACTTC. Amino acid sequence: CSARGTLRERDFEQYF.

V usage is TRBV12-3 or TRBV12-4 and J usage is TRBJ1-4; D unclear. V shed 6 bases and J shed 9 bases, with 11 bases lying between them. This CDR3 comprises 12 residues. Here the CDR3 DNA reads TGTGCCAGCAGCCCCATAGGGAAAAAACTGTTTTTT. Protein: CASSPIGKKLFF.

The V call is TRBV12-3 or TRBV12-4, the J call TRBJ1-5; the D is unclear. V was clipped by 1 base and J by 6 bases, with 10 bases between them. The CDR3 spans 14 residues. The CDR3 loop is CASSLGRYSQPQHF. CDR3 DNA sequence: TGTGCCAGCAGTTTAGGAAGGTATTCTCAGCCCCAGCATTTT.

The chain recombines TRBV11-2 with TRBJ2-7; 12 bases match TRBD2. CDR1 and CDR2 from the germline V gene are SGHAT and FQNNGV. Losses at the gene ends were 5 bases for V and 2 bases for J; bases not matched to a gene: 16. The CDR3 totals 19 residues. CDR3 DNA sequence: TGTGCCAGCAGCACTCTAAGACTAGCGGGAGACCTTCGACCCTACGAGCAGTACTTC. This translates into CASSTLRLAGDLRPYEQYF.

The CDR3 sequence: CASSKVRGSYEQYF. In DNA form, the CDR3 reads TGTGCCAGCAGCAAAGTTCGCGGGTCCTACGAGCAGTACTTC. The rearrangement uses TRBV21-1 and TRBJ2-7; TRBD2 was called by the table and not checked on the DNA. TRBV21-1 is marked as a pseudogene. This CDR3 is built from 14 residues.

The chain recombines TRBV5-4 with TRBJ2-1, with TRBD2 matching 7 bases. The CDR3 is 17 amino acids. Germline loops: CDR1 SGHNT, CDR2 YYREEE (reference sequence). Trimming removed 0 bases from V and 2 bases from J; junction bases left unmatched: 8. CDR3 in DNA: TGTGCCAGCAGCTTGGCGGGTGGTGCGGGGGCCTACAATGAGCAGTTCTTC. This encodes CASSLAGGAGAYNEQFF.

The genes are TRBV15 and TRBJ1-2; 7 bases line up with TRBD1. With 0 bases clipped from V and 7 bases from J, the junction kept 11 bases outside the gene matches. This CDR3 is 16 amino acids long. The germline CDR1 and CDR2 sequences are LNHNV and YYDKDF (reference sequence). The CDR3 DNA sequence: TGTGCCACCAGCAGAGATTTTGGGACAGCTCTAGGTGGCTACACCTTC. It translates to CATSRDFGTALGGYTF.

This chain links TRBV29-1 with TRBJ1-3; 7 bases agree with TRBD1. Trimming took 7 bases from V and 0 from J; bases not matched to a gene: 6. Germline lookup yields CDR1 SQVTM and CDR2 ANQGSEA. This CDR3 contains 14 residues. In DNA form, the CDR3 reads TGCAGCGCCGTCTCAGGGGGCTCTGGAAACACCATATATTTT. Its translation: CSAVSGGSGNTIYF.

The chain is built from TRBV11-3 and TRBJ2-1; D unclear. The CDR3 loop spans 15 amino acids. Germline CDR1 reads SGHNT; CDR2 reads YENEEA. V lost 5 bases and J lost 0, with 11 bases in between. CDR3 nucleotide sequence: TGTGCCAGCAGCCTGGCGACGAGCTCCTACAATGAGCAGTTCTTC. This translates into CASSLATSSYNEQFF.

The chain carries TRBV9 and TRBJ1-3; the match to TRBD1 covers 7 bases. This CDR3 is built from 15 residues. From germline, CDR1 is SGDLS and CDR2 YYNGEE. The J segment lost 2 bases and the V segment lost 3 bases, leaving 5 bases of the junction unmatched. The CDR3 DNA reads TGTGCCAGCAGCGCGGACAGGCAACCTGGAAACACCATATATTTT. Translated, it gives CASSADRQPGNTIYF.

The chain is built from TRBV29-1 and TRBJ2-2, with 7 bases lining up with TRBD1. This CDR3 has 14 amino acids. Germline-derived CDR1 and CDR2 are SQVTM and ANQGSEA. The ends lost 6 bases at V and 4 bases at J; junction bases unmatched: 8. In nucleotides, the CDR3 is TGCAGCGTAGACAGGGTTTCGGGCACCGGGGAGCTGTTTTTT. It yields the protein CSVDRVSGTGELFF.

The chain is built from TRBV18 and TRBJ2-5; no reliable D call. Germline V lookup: CDR1 KGHSH, CDR2 LQKENI. Trimming pared 1 base from V and 4 bases from J, leaving 7 bases between. This CDR3 region has 13 residues. CDR3 sequence (DNA): TGTGCCAGCTCACCACATGAGAGAGAGACCCAGTACTTC. Translated: CASSPHERETQYF.

The V call is TRBV20-1, the J call TRBJ2-1; D call uncertain. The V gene's germline CDR1 is DFQATT and CDR2 SNEGSKA (reference sequence). Deletions cut 7 bases from V and 0 bases from J, with 10 bases between. This CDR3 spans 13 amino acids. The CDR3 spells CSGYLSSYNEQFF. DNA for the CDR3: TGCAGTGGGTACTTAAGCTCCTACAATGAGCAGTTCTTC.

The chain carries TRBV19 and TRBJ2-5, with D perhaps TRBD2 (6 bases). The germline gives CDR1 LNHDA, CDR2 SQIVND (reference sequence). The CDR3 extends over 13 amino acids. Trimming shortened V by 7 bases and J by 7 bases, and 16 bases separated the two germline ends. In DNA, the CDR3 is TGTGCCAGTACGGGAGCCTCAGGTCGGACCCAGTACTTC. It encodes CASTGASGRTQYF.

The chain employs TRBV12-3 or TRBV12-4 and TRBJ1-2; no clear D. V gave up 6 bases and J gave up 2 bases, with 10 bases separating them. The CDR3 has 13 amino acids. CDR3 bases: TGTGCCAGCAGGAGGGAACAGAACTATGGCTACACCTTC. Translation: CASRREQNYGYTF.

The rearrangement joins TRBV3-1 to TRBJ2-2; D is possibly TRBD1 (6 bases). The germline gives CDR1 LGHDT, CDR2 YNNKEL (reference sequence). This CDR3 is 14 amino acids long. Between the trimmed V and J ends, which lost 7 bases and 1 base, there was a span of 10 bases. In DNA form, the CDR3 reads TGTGCCAGCACTAGGGGGAGGAACACCGGGGAGCTGTTTTTT. Protein: CASTRGRNTGELFF.

The chain carries TRBV12-3 or TRBV12-4 and TRBJ2-3; D remains ambiguous. Trimming stripped 4 bases from V and 4 bases from J, with 6 bases between. The CDR3 spans 12 residues. CDR3 DNA: TGTGCCAGCAGTTATAGTCCAGATACGCAGTATTTT. It encodes CASSYSPDTQYF.

The V and J genes are TRBV11-1 and TRBJ1-2, with 8 nucleotides matching TRBD1. The germline CDR1 and CDR2 sequences are SGHAT and FQDESV (reference sequence). Trimming cost V 3 bases and J 0 bases; bases outside gene matches: 3. The CDR3 sequence is 15 residues long. The CDR3 sequence: CASSFDRGANYGYTF. The CDR3 nucleotides read TGTGCCAGCAGCTTCGACAGGGGAGCTAACTATGGCTACACCTTC.